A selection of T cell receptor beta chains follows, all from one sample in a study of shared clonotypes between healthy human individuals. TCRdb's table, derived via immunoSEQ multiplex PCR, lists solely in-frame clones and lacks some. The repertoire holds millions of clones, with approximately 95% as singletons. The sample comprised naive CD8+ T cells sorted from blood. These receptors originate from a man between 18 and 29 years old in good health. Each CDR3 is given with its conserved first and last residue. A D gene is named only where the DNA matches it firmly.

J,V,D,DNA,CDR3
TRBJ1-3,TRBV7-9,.,TGTGCCAGCAGCACGACACCCTCTGGAAACACCATATATTTT,CASSTTPSGNTIYF
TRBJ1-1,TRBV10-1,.,TGCGCCAGCAGTCTTACAGAGAACACTGAAGCTTTCTTT,CASSLTENTEAFF
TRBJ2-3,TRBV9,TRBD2,TGTGCCAGCAGCGTATCCGGTCAAGCAGGGACTAACACAGATACGCAGTATTTT,CASSVSGQAGTNTDTQYF
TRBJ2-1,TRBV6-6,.,TGTGCCAGCGGTGGGACATTTCAGTTCTTC,CASGGTFQFF
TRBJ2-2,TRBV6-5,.,TGTGCCAGCACCACCGAATGGGGGGCGACCGGGGAGCTGTTTTTT,CASTTEWGATGELFF
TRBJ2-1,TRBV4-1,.,TGCGCCAGCAGCCAAACGGGAACCTCCTACAATGAGCAGTTCTTC,CASSQTGTSYNEQFF
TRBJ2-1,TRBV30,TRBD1,TGTGCCTGGAGTTTCGGGACAGGGGGCAATGAGCAGTTCTTC,CAWSFGTGGNEQFF
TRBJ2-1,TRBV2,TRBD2,TGTGCCAGCAGTGAATGGACTAGCGAGAACAATGAGCAGTTCTTC,CASSEWTSENNEQFF
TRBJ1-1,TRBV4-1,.,TGCGCCAGCAGCGAAGGGGGGGAGGGGAGCACTGAAGCTTTCTTT,CASSEGGEGSTEAFF
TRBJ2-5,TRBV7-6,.,TGTGCCAGCAGCTTCTCAGGGGTCGAGACCCAGTACTTC,CASSFSGVETQYF
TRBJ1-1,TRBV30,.,TGTGCCTGGAGTGAGGGTATGGGAGCTTTCTTT,CAWSEGMGAFF
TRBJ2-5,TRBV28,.,TGTGCCAGCAGTGAGACCGGGGGTGAGACCCAGTACTTC,CASSETGGETQYF
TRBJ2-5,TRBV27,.,TGTGCCAGCAGTTTATATAACCAAGAGACCCAGTACTTC,CASSLYNQETQYF
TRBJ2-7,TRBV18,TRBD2,TGTGCCAGCTCACCACAGCGGGAGGGCCTCTACGAGCAGTACTTC,CASSPQREGLYEQYF
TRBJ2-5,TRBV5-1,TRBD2,TGCGCCAGCAGCCCGGGACTAGCGGGGGGGCCTTCCCACGATGCGACCCAGTACTTC,CASSPGLAGGPSHDATQYF
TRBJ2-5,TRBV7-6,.,TGTGCCAGCAGTTTACCCTCAGAGACCCAGTACTTC,CASSLPSETQYF
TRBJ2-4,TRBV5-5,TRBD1,TGTGCCAGCAGCCTCGACAACGACAGGGGCAAAAACATTCAGTACTTC,CASSLDNDRGKNIQYF
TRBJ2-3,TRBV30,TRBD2,TGTGCCTGGAGTGTAATAGCGGGGGCTAGCACAGATACGCAGTATTTT,CAWSVIAGASTDTQYF
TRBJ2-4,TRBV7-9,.,TGTGCCAGCAGCTTAGTAAGTGCCCCGGGCGCCTCTGCCAAAAACATTCAGTACTTC,CASSLVSAPGASAKNIQYF
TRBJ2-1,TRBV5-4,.,TGTGCCAGCACCCTGGACGGGAGCAATGAGCAGTTCTTC,CASTLDGSNEQFF
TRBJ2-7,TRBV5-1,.,TGCGCCAGCAGCTTCTCAGGCTACGAGCAGTACTTC,CASSFSGYEQYF
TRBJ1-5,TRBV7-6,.,TGTGCCAGCAGCTTGGGGACCGTAGGAAGCAATCAGCCCCAGCATTTT,CASSLGTVGSNQPQHF
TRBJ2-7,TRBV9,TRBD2,TGTGCCAGCAGCGTAGGGGCGGGAGGTAACGAGCAGTACTTC,CASSVGAGGNEQYF